The T cell receptor (beta chain) under discussion was sequenced for a study of T-cell reconstitution after alpha-beta-depleted transplantation in children. Whole-study findings and limits: It was newly produced T cells that mostly accounted for T-cell counts and diversity one year after transplant. By about two months after transplant, alpha-beta T cells reportedly arose from several hundred graft clones that had expanded. Several patients had high TCRbeta diversity at day 60; it came from surviving recipient T cells and thymic progenitors.

This sample's TCRbeta library carried unique molecular identifier barcodes. TCRdb reprocessed the PCR reads via MiXCR and lists one record per CDR3 protein. This sample has hundreds of thousands of distinct CDR3 sequences; about an eighth occur once, and the top ten carry 0.79%. In regard to this clonotype: The antigen is unknown.

The TCR comes from a girl aged 2-10 years with congenital amegakaryocytic thrombocytopenia, due to receive a stem cell transplant. Material: PBMCs, obtained before TCRalphabeta/CD19-depleted stem cell transplant.

CDR3 amino acids: CSAREEGAKNIQYF. The CDR3 nucleotides read TGCAGTGCTAGAGAAGAGGGGGCCAAAAACATTCAGTACTTC. V gene TRBV20-1 combines with J gene TRBJ2-4, with D perhaps assigned TRBD1 or TRBD2 (5 bases each). V was shortened by 0 bases and J by 1 base, with 7 bases between the two germline ends. The CDR3 is 14 residues long. Per germline, CDR1 DFQATT and CDR2 SNEGSKA (reference sequence).